Here is one T cell receptor beta chain with its context. Its antigen is as yet unknown. This specimen belongs to a study of post-analysis software for immune sequencing data. Turning to the study itself: Included among the disease courses, which were recorded for the cohort, were relapsing-remitting, secondary progressive and progressive-relapsing multiple sclerosis.

V dropped 4 bases and J dropped 4; count of bases not matched to a gene: 13. CDR1 and CDR2 (germline): LGHNA, YSLEER. The CDR3 runs to 17 residues. Libraries were made from TCR beta cDNA, and they carried unique molecular identifiers. Researchers reported around 510,000 cDNA molecules coming from roughly 0.93 to 9.6 million T cells. TCRdb redid the calling of the PCR reads with MiXCR, one entry per CDR3 protein. Here the sample spans about 770,000 distinct CDR3 sequences, more than 45% being singletons. General study results and limits: Batch-matched samples strongly co-clustered by F measure. When compared against controls, multiple sclerosis patients showed significantly lower normalized Chao1 diversity. Relative to controls, patients had roughly five TRBV segments at higher frequency, with TRBV5-6, TRBV5-1 and TRBV20-1 among these.

The chain employs TRBV4-3 and TRBJ2-7; the match to TRBD1 covers 10 bases. This TCR was sampled from a girl between 5 and 17 years old with multiple sclerosis. Sequenced: blood. CDR3 coding DNA: TGCGCCAGCAGCCGGTACCTTGGGACAGGGGAAACTTACGAGCAGTACTTC. This gives the protein CASSRYLGTGETYEQYF.